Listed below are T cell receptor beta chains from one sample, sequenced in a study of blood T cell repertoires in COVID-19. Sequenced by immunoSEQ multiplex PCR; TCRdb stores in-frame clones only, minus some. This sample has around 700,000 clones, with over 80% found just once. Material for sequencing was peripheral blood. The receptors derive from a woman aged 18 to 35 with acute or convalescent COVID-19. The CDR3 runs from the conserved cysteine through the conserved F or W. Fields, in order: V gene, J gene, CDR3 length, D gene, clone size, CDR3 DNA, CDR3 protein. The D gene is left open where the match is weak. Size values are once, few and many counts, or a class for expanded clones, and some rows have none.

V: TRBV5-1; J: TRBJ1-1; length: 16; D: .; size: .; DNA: TGCGCCAGCAGCTTGGCCATATTGACAGGTCGAACTGAAGCTTTCTTT; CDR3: CASSLAILTGRTEAFF
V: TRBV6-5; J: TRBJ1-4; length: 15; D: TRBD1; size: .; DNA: TGTGCCAGCAGTAAGACCGGGACAGGGGGTGAAAAACTGTTTTTT; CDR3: CASSKTGTGGEKLFF
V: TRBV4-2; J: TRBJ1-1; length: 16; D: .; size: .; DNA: TGTGCCAGCAGCCTTCATTACGGAACGGGGATCACTGAAGCTTTCTTT; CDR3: CASSLHYGTGITEAFF
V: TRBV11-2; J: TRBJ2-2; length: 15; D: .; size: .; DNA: TGTGCCAGCACCTCAGTGGGGCCCAGAACCAGGGAGCTGTTTTTT; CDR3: CASTSVGPRTRELFF
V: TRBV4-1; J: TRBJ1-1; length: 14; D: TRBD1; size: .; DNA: TGCGCCAGCAGATTGGACAGGCGAGGCACTGAAGCTTTCTTT; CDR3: CASRLDRRGTEAFF
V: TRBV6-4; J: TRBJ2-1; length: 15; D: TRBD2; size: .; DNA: TGTGCCAGCAGGGATAGCGGGGGGGAGATGGATGAGCAGTTCTTC; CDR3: CASRDSGGEMDEQFF
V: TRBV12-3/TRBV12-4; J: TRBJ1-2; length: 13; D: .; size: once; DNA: TGTGCCAGCACCGGGGGGGAGTATCATGGCTACACCTTC; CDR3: CASTGGEYHGYTF
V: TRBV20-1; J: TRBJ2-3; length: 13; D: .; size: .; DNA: TGCAGTGCTAGTGGGCAGGGCACAGATACGCAGTATTTT; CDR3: CSASGQGTDTQYF
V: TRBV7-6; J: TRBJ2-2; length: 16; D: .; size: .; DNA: TGTGCCAGCAGCATTAGGGAGCAGGGGTACACCGGGGAGCTGTTTTTT; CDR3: CASSIREQGYTGELFF
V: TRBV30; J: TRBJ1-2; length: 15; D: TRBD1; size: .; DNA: TGTGCCTGGAGTCCGCCCAAGGGGGCGAAGGGTGGCTACACCTTC; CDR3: CAWSPPKGAKGGYTF
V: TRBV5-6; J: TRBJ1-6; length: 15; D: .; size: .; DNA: TGTGCCAGCAGCTTGGATCGGTCTTATAATTCACCCCTCCACTTT; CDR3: CASSLDRSYNSPLHF
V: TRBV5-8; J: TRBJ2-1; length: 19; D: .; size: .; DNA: TGTGCCAGCAGCTTCTCCCCCGCCTCAGGGCCCGTCTATTACAATGAGCAGTTCTTC; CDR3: CASSFSPASGPVYYNEQFF
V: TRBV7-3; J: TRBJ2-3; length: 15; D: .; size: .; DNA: TGTGCCAGCAGCTTAATCCCCGCAGGCACAGATACGCAGTATTTT; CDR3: CASSLIPAGTDTQYF
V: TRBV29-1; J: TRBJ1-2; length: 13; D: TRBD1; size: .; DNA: TGCAGCGTGGGGGGACAGTCGAACTATGGCTACACCTTC; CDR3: CSVGGQSNYGYTF
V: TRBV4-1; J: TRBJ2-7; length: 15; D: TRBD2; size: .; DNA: TGCGCCAGCAGCCAAACGACTAGCGGAGCCTACGAGCAGTACTTC; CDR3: CASSQTTSGAYEQYF
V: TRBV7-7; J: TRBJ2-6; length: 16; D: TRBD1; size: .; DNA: TGTGCCAGCAGCTCCAGACAGGGGGCTGGGGCCAACGTCCTGACTTTC; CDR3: CASSSRQGAGANVLTF
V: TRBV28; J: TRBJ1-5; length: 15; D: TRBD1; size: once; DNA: TGTGCCAGCAGTTCCGCCGAGACAGGGTATCAGCCCCAGCATTTT; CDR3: CASSSAETGYQPQHF
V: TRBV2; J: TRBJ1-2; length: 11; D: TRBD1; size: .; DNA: TGTGCCAGCACCCAGGAGGGGGCCTACACCTTC; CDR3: CASTQEGAYTF
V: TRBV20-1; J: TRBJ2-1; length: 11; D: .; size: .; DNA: TGCAGTGGAGAAGCCTACAATGAGCAGTTCTTC; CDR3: CSGEAYNEQFF
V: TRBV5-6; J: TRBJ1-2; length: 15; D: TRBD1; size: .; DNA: TGTGCCAGCAGCTTCCCGACAGGGGGCCTGAGTGGCTACACCTTC; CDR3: CASSFPTGGLSGYTF
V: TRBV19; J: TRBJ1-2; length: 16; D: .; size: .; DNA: TGTGCCAGTACCAACCACGGGGGGCAGGGAGTCTATGGCTACACCTTC; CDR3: CASTNHGGQGVYGYTF
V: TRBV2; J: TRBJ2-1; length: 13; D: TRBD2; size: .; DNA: TGTGCCAGCAGTGGGGAACTAGCGGGGGAGCAGTTCTTC; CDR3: CASSGELAGEQFF
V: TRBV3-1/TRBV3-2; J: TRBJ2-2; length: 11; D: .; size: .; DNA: TGTGCCAGCAGCTCCTCCGGGGAGCTGTTTTTT; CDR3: CASSSSGELFF
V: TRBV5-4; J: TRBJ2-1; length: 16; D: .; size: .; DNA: TGTGCCAGCAGCTTGCCCGCAGGGGGGTACTACAATGAGCAGTTCTTC; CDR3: CASSLPAGGYYNEQFF
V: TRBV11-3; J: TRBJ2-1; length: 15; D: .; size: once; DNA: TGTGCCAGCAGCCCTAATGGACAGACCTACAATGAGCAGTTCTTC; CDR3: CASSPNGQTYNEQFF
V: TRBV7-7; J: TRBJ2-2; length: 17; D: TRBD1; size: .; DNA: TGTGCCAGCAGCTCCATCGGACAGGGGGCGAACGACGGGGAGCTGTTTTTT; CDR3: CASSSIGQGANDGELFF
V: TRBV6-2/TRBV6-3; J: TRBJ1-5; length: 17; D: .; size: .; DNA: TGTGCCAGCAGTTACGGGATCCGGACTTATGCCAATCAGCCCCAGCATTTT; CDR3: CASSYGIRTYANQPQHF
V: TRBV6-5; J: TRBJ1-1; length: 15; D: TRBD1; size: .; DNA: TGTGCCAGCAGGGCTTCCGGGACAGCAAACACTGAAGCTTTCTTT; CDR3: CASRASGTANTEAFF
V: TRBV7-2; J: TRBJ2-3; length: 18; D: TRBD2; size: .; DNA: TGTGCCAGCAGCTTGGCTTGGCTAGCGGGGGGGCGTACAGATACGCAGTATTTT; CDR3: CASSLAWLAGGRTDTQYF
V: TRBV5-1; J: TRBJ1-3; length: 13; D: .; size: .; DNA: TGCGCCAGCAGCTTACAGGAAGGAAACACCATATATTTT; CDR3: CASSLQEGNTIYF
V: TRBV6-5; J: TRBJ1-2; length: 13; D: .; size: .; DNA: TGTGCCAGCAGCACAATTGGACTGGGCGGCTACACCTTC; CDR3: CASSTIGLGGYTF
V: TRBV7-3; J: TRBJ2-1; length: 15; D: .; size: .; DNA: TGTGCCAGCAGCCTTGGTCAGGGGAACTACAATGAGCAGTTCTTC; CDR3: CASSLGQGNYNEQFF
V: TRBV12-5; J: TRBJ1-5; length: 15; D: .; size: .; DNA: TGTGCTAGTGGACTGGACAAAATAGGGAATCAGCCCCAGCATTTT; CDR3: CASGLDKIGNQPQHF
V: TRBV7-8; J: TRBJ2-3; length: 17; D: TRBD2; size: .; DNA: TGTGCCAGCAGCCTTACAGCGGGGGGGCGCGGACCAGATACGCAGTATTTT; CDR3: CASSLTAGGRGPDTQYF
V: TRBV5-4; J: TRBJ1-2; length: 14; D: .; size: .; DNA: TGTGCCAGCAGCTTGGCAGGGGCTAGTATCGGCTACACCTTC; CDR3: CASSLAGASIGYTF
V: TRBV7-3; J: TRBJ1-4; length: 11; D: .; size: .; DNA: TGTGCCAGCAAGGGGGGGCAAAAACTGTTTTTT; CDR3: CASKGGQKLFF
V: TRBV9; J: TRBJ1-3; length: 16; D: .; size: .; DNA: TGTGCCAGCAGCATACAGGGCACCCTCTCTGGAAACACCATATATTTT; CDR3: CASSIQGTLSGNTIYF
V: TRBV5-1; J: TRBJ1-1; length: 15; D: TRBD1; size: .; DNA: TGCGCCAGCAGCTTGGGGGCAGGGGGTGCCACTGAAGCTTTCTTT; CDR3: CASSLGAGGATEAFF
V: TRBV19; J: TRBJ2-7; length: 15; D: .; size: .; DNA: TGTGCCAGTAGTATAGTGGGGCTTGGGTCGAACGAGCAGTACTTC; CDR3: CASSIVGLGSNEQYF
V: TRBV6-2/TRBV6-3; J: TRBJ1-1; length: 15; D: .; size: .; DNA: TGTGCCAGCAGTCCACCGGACAGTGCAGACACTGAAGCTTTCTTT; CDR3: CASSPPDSADTEAFF
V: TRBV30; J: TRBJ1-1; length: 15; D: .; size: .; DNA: TGTGCCTGGAGATTACCGAGACAGAAAAACACTGAAGCTTTCTTT; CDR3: CAWRLPRQKNTEAFF
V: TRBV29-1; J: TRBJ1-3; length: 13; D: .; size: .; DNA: TGCAGCGTGGGGGAGGGGCAGCCCGAAACCATATATTTT; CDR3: CSVGEGQPETIYF
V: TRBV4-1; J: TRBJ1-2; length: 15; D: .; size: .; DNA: TGCGCCAGCAGCCGGTTAGGGGCAACAGGGAGTGGCTACACCTTC; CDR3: CASSRLGATGSGYTF
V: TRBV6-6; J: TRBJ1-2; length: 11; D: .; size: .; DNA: TGTGCCAGCGCTGGGCAGGCTGGCTACACCTTC; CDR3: CASAGQAGYTF
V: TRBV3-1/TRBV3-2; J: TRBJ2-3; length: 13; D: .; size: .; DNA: TGTGCCAGCAGCTCCAGGGGGGTAGATACGCAGTATTTT; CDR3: CASSSRGVDTQYF
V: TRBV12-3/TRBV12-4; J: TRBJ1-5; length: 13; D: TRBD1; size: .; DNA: TGTGCCAGCAGTTCGGGACAGAATCAGCCCCAGCATTTT; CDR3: CASSSGQNQPQHF
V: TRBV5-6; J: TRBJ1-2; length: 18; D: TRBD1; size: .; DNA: TGTGCCAGCAGAAGGAGGGGGACAGGTGATTTTACTAACTATGGCTACACCTTC; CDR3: CASRRRGTGDFTNYGYTF
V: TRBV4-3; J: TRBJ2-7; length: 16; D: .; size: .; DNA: TGCGCCAGCAGCCAAGATTGGGGGCAGAGCTCCTACGAGCAGTACTTC; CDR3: CASSQDWGQSSYEQYF